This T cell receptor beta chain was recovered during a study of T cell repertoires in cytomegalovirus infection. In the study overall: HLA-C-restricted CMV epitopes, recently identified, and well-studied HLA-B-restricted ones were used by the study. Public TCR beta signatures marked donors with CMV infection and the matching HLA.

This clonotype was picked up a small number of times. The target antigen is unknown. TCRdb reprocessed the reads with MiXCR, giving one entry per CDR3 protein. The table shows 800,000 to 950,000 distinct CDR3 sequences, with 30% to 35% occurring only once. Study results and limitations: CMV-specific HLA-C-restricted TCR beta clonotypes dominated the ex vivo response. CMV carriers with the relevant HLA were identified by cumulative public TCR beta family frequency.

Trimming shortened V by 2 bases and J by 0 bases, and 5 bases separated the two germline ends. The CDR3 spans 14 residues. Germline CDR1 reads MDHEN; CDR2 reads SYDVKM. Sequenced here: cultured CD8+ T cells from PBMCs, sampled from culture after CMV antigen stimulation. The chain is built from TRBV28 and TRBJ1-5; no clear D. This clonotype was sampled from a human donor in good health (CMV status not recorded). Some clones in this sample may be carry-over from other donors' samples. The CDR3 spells CASSLMDSNQPQHF. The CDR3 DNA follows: TGTGCCAGCAGTTTAATGGATAGCAATCAGCCCCAGCATTTT.